The present T cell receptor (beta chain) was sequenced within a study of cytomegalovirus exposure and HLA in healthy donors (dated by TCRdb to between 2016 and 2019). Study-wide context: An earlier analysis of roughly 630 of the donors reported roughly 300 Gb of sequence data and more than 90 million unique TCR beta sequences from roughly 180 million T cells. A later genetic analysis used genome-wide SNP genotypes for about 60% of the roughly 700 donors, treating that subset as a discovery cohort. Among approximately 370 genotyped donors of the cohort, an average of approximately 220,000 unique TCR beta nucleotide sequences was sequenced per donor, of which about 19% were non-productive. The study aimed to test whether signatures of past pathogen exposure could be identified by cataloging public T cell receptors. Donor age, sex, ethnicity and CMV serostatus were compiled alongside the repertoire data. Every discovery cohort repertoire had been produced on one sequencing platform. To predict cytomegalovirus infection status, the study brought together high-throughput TCR immunosequencing, statistical association of individual TCRs with disease status, and machine learning. Among the roughly 400 genotyped donors, roughly 80% belonged to the genetic ancestry cluster associated with self-reported Caucasian donors. Four to six DR-DQ haplotypes were handled as single units for association and clustering, since linkage in the cohort was strong. In a later analysis, previously published TCR beta repertoires from about 640 donors were re-analyzed and high-resolution HLA genotyping was added so that TCR occurrence patterns could be studied. An earlier analysis of around 540 of the donors applied high-throughput TCR beta sequencing to assess whether each TCR beta V gene segment acted as functional or pseudogenic. Roughly 300 gigabases of sequencing data and 91 million or so unique TCR sequences made up an early release that covered approximately 650 HLA-typed donors. Rather than drawing on any new phenotypic data, the later analysis identified candidate immune exposures from TCR beta sequences and the way those sequences occurred across donors. Along with the approximately 700-subject first cohort, a separate validation cohort of over 90 different subjects was used. HLA typing covered class I and class II loci at four-digit resolution. Using immunosequencing, the study profiled T cell repertoires from around 680 subjects and related those repertoires to cytomegalovirus serostatus. The number of donors typed differed by locus, with roughly 629-640 for A, B, C, DRB1 and DQB1, more than 500 for DQA1, 606 for DPA1, and roughly 450 for DPB1.

The research as a whole found: A cluster of highly shared sequence variants was judged likely to be a technical artifact of the sequencing pipeline. In a later analysis, the rate of TCR association differed among HLA loci, with DRB1 alleles having the most associated TCRs and HLA-C alleles having the fewest. Strong co-occurrence of HLA alleles, especially DR and DQ, made assigning TCR associations to individual alleles difficult. Correlated functional status among segregating V segments might reflect linkage disequilibrium, but an unknown experimental factor could not be ruled out. While some public TCRs were present in many individuals, most TCR sequences turned up only very rarely across donors. In vitro tests confirmed that a few of the cytomegalovirus-associated TCR beta chains recognize cytomegalovirus antigens. Compared with the approximately 700-donor mean, donors in an Asian-associated ancestry cluster had fewer N-insertions in productive TCRs, according to a later genetic analysis. Immune exposure information for the cohort was limited to CMV serostatus. Sequencing depth was assumed to be roughly uniform across donors in the presence/absence analyses, though that assumption may not hold. According to the authors, the approach could potentially be generalized to other disease states and immunological phenotypes. In a later analysis, HLA-associated TCR beta chains showed more clonal expansion and lower generation probabilities than non-associated chains that were equally common. Broadly in line with IMGT annotations, most TCR beta V segments showed up in productive rearrangements about 90% or about 30% of the time in an earlier analysis of a few hundred of the donors. A later analysis reported that several top co-occurrence clusters appeared linked to parvovirus B19, influenza, CMV and Epstein-Barr virus. The cohort was sequenced for TCR beta chains only, and without alpha or paired-chain data the features that could be detected were limited. Some IMGT-functional V segments, including TRBV6-2 and TRBV6-3, could not be distinguished by the 87-base-pair reads and were therefore excluded. Because some donors lacked HLA typing at each locus, the association tests relied only on the typed subset. In a later analysis, most CMV-associated TCR beta chains were found to appear HLA-restricted, with HLA associations seemingly driven largely by CMV exposure. A later genetic analysis associated a missense DCLRE1C variant with V-gene and J-gene trimming of TCR beta chains, and an independent cohort replicated the association. The earlier analysis of 587 of the donors excluded some 16 rarely observed V segments, including chromosome 9 orphons, because counts were too low. A further reported finding was that TCR beta sequences accurately predicted the HLA-A and HLA-B alleles for most subjects in the first cohort. In a later analysis, some 18,000 TCR beta sequences were associated with specific HLA alleles at a false discovery rate of 0.05. In both the original and validation cohorts, the classifier was reported to diagnose cytomegalovirus status with high specificity and sensitivity. The study listed approximately 150 TCR beta chains as associated with cytomegalovirus.

In total, 500 to 700 healthy bone marrow donors made up the cohort. Cohort members were all nominally healthy when sampled, although unrecorded immune exposures were likely present. The donor tested CMV seropositive and was one of the 289 seropositive cohort members. Each donor provided a peripheral blood sample, and peripheral blood mononuclear cells were used for TCR beta sequencing. Genomic DNA extraction from the blood cell samples was performed with the Qiagen DNeasy Blood Extraction Kit. The library was obtained by the immunoSEQ multiplex PCR assay. A mixture of 60 forward primers for TCR Vbeta segments and 13 reverse primers for TCR Jbeta segments was used in the multiplex PCR. A multiplex PCR assay on genomic DNA amplified the CDR3 region of rearranged TCR beta genes. On the Illumina HiSeq System, the amplified TCR beta libraries were sequenced as 87-base-pair reads. Processing in the source paper ran as follows. In a later analysis, about 80 million unique TCR beta chains were counted across the approximately 640 repertoires, and roughly 11 million of these chains were shared by at least two donors. Raw reads were error-corrected and collapsed into unique sequences by a nearest-neighbor algorithm in which closely related sequences were merged to remove PCR and sequencing errors. Alignment of CDR3 sequences to IMGT reference sequences was used to assign V, D and J gene segments. For a sequence to be retained, a match of at least six nucleotides to both a V gene segment and a J gene segment was required. Rearrangements were classified as productive when the CDR3 lacked stop codons and remained in frame with V and J, and all other rearrangements were classified as non-productive. Following IMGT convention, CDR3 was defined as the stretch from the second conserved V-encoded cysteine to the conserved J-encoded phenylalanine. The earlier analysis of about 560 of the donors excluded any sequence lacking an unambiguous match to a single V gene segment. In an earlier analysis of more than 500 of the donors, a V segment was called functional when productive rearrangements were above 56.7%, and segregating when the standard deviation between donors exceeded 5%. To diagnose cytomegalovirus status from the catalog of TCR beta chain sequences, a statistical classification framework was built. A later analysis assigned V and J genes by comparing TCR nucleotide sequences with IMGT/GENE-DB human TR gene sequences. In a later analysis, CDR3 sequences and most-parsimonious VDJ recombination scenarios were assigned using the TCRdist pipeline. In a later analysis, each TCR beta chain was defined by its CDR3 amino acid sequence together with its V-gene family, and reads lacking a unique V-gene family were excluded. To address suspected cross-contamination and a sequencing artifact, a later analysis removed a few hundred highly shared, low-generation-probability nucleotide sequences. In a later analysis, a clonal expansion index was calculated for each public chain from normalized within-repertoire ranks of inferred template counts. In a later analysis, generation probabilities were computed with a VDJ recombination model fitted to out-of-frame rearrangements, and the resulting probabilities were checked against IGoR. In a later analysis, hypergeometric tests were used to score TCR-TCR, TCR-HLA and TCR-CMV co-occurrence, with a repertoire-size bias correction applied to TCR pairs. To estimate false discovery rates, a later analysis permuted the HLA or CMV assignments 20 times. A later analysis grouped co-occurring TCRs with DBSCAN, adding TCRdist sequence similarity when clustering within HLA-allele-positive subsets. Repertoires with fewer than 30,000 or more than 120,000 public chains were left out of co-occurrence clustering, as were roughly five repertoires with anomalous nucleotide sharing. TCRdb re-hosts the immuneACCESS table, in-frame sequences only. Its copies lack some clones; in the studies checked, an unresolved V gene accounts for under half of them, and the cause for the rest is not known. Clone size and the V and J calls come from that table; the DNA yielded D and trimming. The sample's table lists a count of around 100,000 clones. Clones ranked in the top ten supply approximately 6.8% of the sample.

V lost 7 bases and J lost 0 bases; the stretch between them is 11 bases long. The CDR3 goes from the cysteine to the phenylalanine over 14 residues. The DNA shown is the 42-base CDR3, in frame from base 1. According to the germline V gene (reference sequence), CDR1 reads LNHNV and CDR2 reads YYDKDF. Notes on this clone: No antigen is known for it.

The rearrangement combines TRBV15 with TRBJ2-3; a tentative D match to TRBD2 spans 5 bases. The sequencing sample was made of PBMCs. The receptor comes from a man in his forties or fifties in good health and CMV-seropositive. CDR3 sequence: CATIEGYSTDTQYF. The nucleotides are TGTGCCACCATTGAGGGCTATAGCACAGATACGCAGTATTTT.